This TCR beta chain is from a study of OX40 agonist ivuxolimab in advanced cancers. Study context: The group had a mean age of about 60 years, ranged from about 23 to 79, and was 80% to 90% male.

Overall study results and limits: Normalized expansion of T-cell clones was also low for some nonresponders.

Details on this clone: Its antigen is still unknown.

The method was immunoSEQ multiplex PCR; TCRdb's version includes in-frame clones alone and lacks a portion of them. The sample has about 28,000 clones, roughly 84% seen once. CDR1 SGHVS and CDR2 FQNEAQ come from the germline V gene. The CDR3 loop spans 15 amino acids. Trimming removed 5 bases from V and 3 bases from J; junction bases left unmatched: 6. Autoimmune disease history or systemic immunosuppression led to patients being barred. The specimen comprised CD4+ or CD8+ T cells sorted from blood, sampled in a trial of the OX40 agonist ivuxolimab. The TCR was taken from an adult with an advanced solid tumor such as melanoma, head and neck, liver or kidney cancer. The chain joins TRBV7-8 to TRBJ2-7; 11 bases are shared with TRBD1. CDR3 region: CASSPSGTGGYEQYF. In DNA form, the CDR3 reads TGTGCCAGCAGCCCTTCAGGGACAGGGGGCTACGAGCAGTACTTC.